This T cell receptor beta chain was sequenced for a study of Ad26.COV2.S vaccination and SARS-CoV-2 variants. Documented treatment: 15 to 20 received Ad26.COV2.S at low or high dose, single or two shots; about five received placebo; per-sample allocation not given. It was on day 63 after the first vaccine or placebo injection that samples were taken. V lost 7 bases to trimming and J lost 3 bases; unmatched junction nucleotides: 10. CDR1 and CDR2 (germline): SGHDT, YYEEEE. This CDR3 contains 15 residues. TCRdb keeps only in-frame clones here, not all; method: immunoSEQ multiplex PCR. In the table there are about 470,000 clones, 90% of which are singletons.

This sample comprised peripheral blood, obtained in a trial of Ad26.COV2.S vaccine versus placebo. The source is a person aged 18-65 years who received the Ad26.COV2.S COVID-19 vaccine or a placebo. This chain links TRBV5-6 with TRBJ2-3, with TRBD2 matching 8 bases. The CDR3 region is CASSSAGGATDTQYF. The DNA for the CDR3 is TGTGCCAGCTCATCGGCGGGGGGCGCGACAGATACGCAGTATTTT.